This TCR beta chain was sequenced during a study of blood T cell repertoires in COVID-19. Clones were sequenced by immunoSEQ multiplex PCR, and TCRdb holds only the in-frame ones, with some missing. The table records more than 70,000 clones, roughly 77% of them present only once. The CDR3 extends over 12 amino acids. CDR1 and CDR2 from the germline V gene are SNHLY and FYNNEI. The V end was cut by 8 bases, the J end by 6 bases, with 12 bases between. The chain uses TRBV2 and TRBJ2-3; no reliable D call. The sequence was obtained from a human donor in a cohort sampled during active COVID-19. Source material: peripheral blood. CDR3 amino acids: CASRTTTDTQYF. CDR3 nucleotide sequence: TGTGCCAGCCGAACTACGACGGATACGCAGTATTTT.